This T cell receptor beta chain was documented in a study of spatial heterogeneity in lung cancer. General observations from the study: Counts that tracked tumor mutation counts were those of expanded intratumoral alpha and beta TCRs.

This clonotype has ten or more counts. Its antigen is as yet unknown. This CDR3 has 14 amino acids. Germline CDR1 is LGHNT and CDR2 is FRNRAP. Trimming cost V 8 bases and J 4 bases, with 14 bases left between them. TCRdb re-called the 5' RACE reads through MiXCR, storing one row per CDR3 protein. Of several thousand distinct CDR3 sequences listed, more than 9% are singletons. The time point was: sample taken at primary tumor resection. The input for sequencing was lung tumor tissue, taken at surgery. This receptor was identified in a male donor with early-stage non-small cell lung cancer. V usage is TRBV12-5 and J usage is TRBJ2-2, with D perhaps TRBD2 (5 bases). CDR3 coding DNA: TGTGCTAGTAACCGGGGAGTGAGCACCGGGGAGCTGTTTTTT. As protein: CASNRGVSTGELFF.